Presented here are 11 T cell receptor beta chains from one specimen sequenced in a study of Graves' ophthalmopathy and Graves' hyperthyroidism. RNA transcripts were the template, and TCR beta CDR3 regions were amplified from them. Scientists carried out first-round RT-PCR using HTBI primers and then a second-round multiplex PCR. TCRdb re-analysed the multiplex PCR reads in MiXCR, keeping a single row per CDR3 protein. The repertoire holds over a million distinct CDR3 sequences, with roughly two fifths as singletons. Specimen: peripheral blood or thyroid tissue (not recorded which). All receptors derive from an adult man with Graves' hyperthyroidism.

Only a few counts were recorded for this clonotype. The CDR3 loop reads CATSREQGVGSPLHF. DNA of the CDR3: TGTGCCACCAGCAGAGAGCAGGGGGTAGGATCACCCCTCCACTTT. J is TRBJ1-6 and V is TRBV15, with 7 bases identical to TRBD1. Germline values: CDR1 LNHNV, CDR2 YYDKDF (reference sequence). J was trimmed by 10 bases and V by 0 bases; bases with no gene match: 6. This CDR3 is 15 amino acids long.

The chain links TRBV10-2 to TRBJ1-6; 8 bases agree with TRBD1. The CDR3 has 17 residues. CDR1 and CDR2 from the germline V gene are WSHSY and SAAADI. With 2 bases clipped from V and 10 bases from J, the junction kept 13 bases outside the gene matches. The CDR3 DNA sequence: TGCGCCAGCAGTGAGCCGGAGGACCCAGGGGGCGGCTCACCCCTCCACTTT. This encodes CASSEPEDPGGGSPLHF.

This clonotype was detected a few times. CDR3 sequence: CSARGFLRGAFVETQYF. Here the CDR3 DNA reads TGCAGTGCTAGAGGCTTCTTGAGGGGGGCGTTCGTGGAGACCCAGTACTTC. The rearrangement uses TRBV20-1 and TRBJ2-5; possibly TRBD1 or TRBD2 for D (6 bases each). The V end lost 1 base, the J end lost 5 bases, and 23 bases lay between the germline ends. The CDR3 runs 17 residues. Germline lookup yields CDR1 DFQATT and CDR2 SNEGSKA (reference sequence).

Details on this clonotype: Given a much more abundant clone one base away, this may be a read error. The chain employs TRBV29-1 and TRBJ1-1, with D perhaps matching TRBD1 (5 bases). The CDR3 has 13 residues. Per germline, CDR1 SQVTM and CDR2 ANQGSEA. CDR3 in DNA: TGCAGCGTTGAAAAGGGGATGAACACTGAAGTTTTCTTT. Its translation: CSVEKGMNTEVFF.

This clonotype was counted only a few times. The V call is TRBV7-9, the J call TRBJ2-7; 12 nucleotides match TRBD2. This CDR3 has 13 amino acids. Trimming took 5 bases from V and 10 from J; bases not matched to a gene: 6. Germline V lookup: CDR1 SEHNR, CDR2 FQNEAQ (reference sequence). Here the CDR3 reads CASSLRTSGDQYF. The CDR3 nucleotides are TGTGCCAGCAGCCTCCGGACTAGCGGGGACCAGTACTTC. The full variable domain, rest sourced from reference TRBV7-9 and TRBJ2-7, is DTGVSQNPRHKITKRGQNVTFRCDPISEHNRLYWYRQTLGQGPEFLTYFQNEAQLEKSRLLSDRFSAERPKGSFSTLEIQRTEQGDSAMYLCASSLRTSGDQYFGPGTRLTVT.

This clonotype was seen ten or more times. The CDR3 loop is CASSSSLEKLFF. DNA of the CDR3: TGTGCCAGCAGCTCCTCCCTGGAAAAACTGTTTTTT. The J gene is TRBJ1-4, the V gene TRBV5-5; no firm D call. The CDR3 extends over 12 amino acids. With 3 bases removed from V and 8 bases from J, the gap between germline ends came to 8 bases. In germline, CDR1 is SGHKS, CDR2 YYEKEE (reference sequence).

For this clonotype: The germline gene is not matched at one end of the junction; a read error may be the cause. The CDR3 region is CAGRTGRMNTEAFF. In nucleotides, the CDR3 is TGTGCCGGCAGAACCGGGAGGATGAACACTGAAGCTTTCTTT. V is TRBV6-5 and J is TRBJ1-1; D not resolved. CDR1 and CDR2 from the germline V gene are MNHEY and SVGAGI. The CDR3 runs 14 residues.

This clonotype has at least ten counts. CDR3 nucleotide sequence: TGTGCCAGCAGCGTATCGGGCATCCAAGAGACCCAGTACTTC. Encoded protein: CASSVSGIQETQYF. The rearrangement links TRBV9 to TRBJ2-5; D is ambiguous. V lost 1 base, J lost 1 base, and 8 bases lay in between. This CDR3 is 14 amino acids long. Germline lookup yields CDR1 SGDLS and CDR2 YYNGEE.

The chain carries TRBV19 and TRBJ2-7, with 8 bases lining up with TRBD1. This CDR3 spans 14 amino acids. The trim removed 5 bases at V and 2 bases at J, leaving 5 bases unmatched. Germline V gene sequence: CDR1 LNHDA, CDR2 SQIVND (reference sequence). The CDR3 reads CASSENRGTYEQYF. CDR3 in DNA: TGTGCCAGTAGTGAGAACAGGGGGACCTACGAGCAGTACTTC.

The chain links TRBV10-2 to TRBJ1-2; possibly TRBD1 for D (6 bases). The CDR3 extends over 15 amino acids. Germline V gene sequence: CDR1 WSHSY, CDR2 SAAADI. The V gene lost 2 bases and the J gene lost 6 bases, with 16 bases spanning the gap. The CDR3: CASSEPRGAWDGYTF. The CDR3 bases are TGCGCCAGCAGTGAGCCGCGGGGGGCGTGGGATGGCTACACCTTC.

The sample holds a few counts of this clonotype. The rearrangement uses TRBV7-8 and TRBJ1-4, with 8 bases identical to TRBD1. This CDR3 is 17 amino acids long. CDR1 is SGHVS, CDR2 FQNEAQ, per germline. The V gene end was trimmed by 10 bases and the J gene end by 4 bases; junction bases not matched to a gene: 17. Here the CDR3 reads CATNWTGPHYLNEKLFF. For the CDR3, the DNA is TGTGCCACTAACTGGACAGGGCCCCACTACCTTAATGAAAAACTGTTTTTT.